Following are 21 T cell receptor beta chains from one sample sequenced in a study of T cell changes during pregnancy in multiple sclerosis. Sequenced by immunoSEQ multiplex PCR; TCRdb stores in-frame clones only, minus some. The table lists about 34,000 clones, 90% of them singletons. The sample here was CD8+ T cells from peripheral blood mononuclear cells, taken after pregnancy. The origin of the receptors is a female donor with multiple sclerosis, enrolled in a pregnancy study.

The rearrangement links TRBV29-1 to TRBJ2-5, with 11 nucleotides matching TRBD2. The length of the CDR3 is 17 residues. J gave up 0 bases and V 1 base, and 7 bases lay outside the gene matches. CDR1 and CDR2 from the germline V gene are SQVTM and ANQGSEA. CDR3 coding DNA: TGCAGCGTTGAAGGGGCTAGCGGGGGGCTCTACCAAGAGACCCAGTACTTC. It codes for CSVEGASGGLYQETQYF.

The chain links TRBV23-1 to TRBJ1-1; D unclear. TRBV23-1 is recorded as an ORF, its role being uncertain. This CDR3 contains 13 residues. V was shortened by 4 bases and J by 1 base, with 7 bases between the two germline ends. The chain's CDR3 is CASSRSGNTEAFF. The CDR3 region has the DNA TGCGCCAGCAGTCGGTCGGGGAACACTGAAGCTTTCTTT.

The genes are TRBV4-1 and TRBJ2-5, with 7 bases identical to TRBD2. The CDR3 spans 14 residues. Germline V gives CDR1 MGHRA, CDR2 YSYEKL. The V and J ends lost 4 bases and 5 bases, in that order; junction bases with no gene match: 7. In nucleotides, the CDR3 is TGCGCCAGCAGCCTAAACAGCGGGGAGGAGACCCAGTACTTC. Its translation is CASSLNSGEETQYF.

The V gene is TRBV30, the J gene TRBJ2-3; 8 bases are a match to TRBD2. Germline CDR1 and CDR2: GTSNPN and SVGIG (reference sequence). The V and J ends lost 3 bases and 4 bases, in that order; junction bases with no gene match: 9. The CDR3 runs to 15 residues. CDR3 amino acids: CAWRRGRGDSDTQYF. The CDR3 coding sequence is TGTGCCTGGAGAAGAGGGCGGGGGGATTCAGATACGCAGTATTTT.

V and J are TRBV12-5 and TRBJ1-4; D perhaps matches TRBD1 (6 bases). Germline CDR1 and CDR2: LGHNT and FRNRAP. The CDR3 spans 18 residues. V was shortened by 0 bases and J by 8 bases, with 22 bases between the two germline ends. The CDR3 DNA follows: TGTGCTAGTGGTTTGGTGCTCGCAACAGGGAGGGGAGACGAAAAACTGTTTTTT. Translated: CASGLVLATGRGDEKLFF. Variable domain in full (rest from reference TRBV12-5 and TRBJ1-4): DARVTQTPRHKVTEMGQEVTMRCQPILGHNTVFWYRQTMMQGLELLAYFRNRAPLDDSGMPKDRFSAEMPDATLATLKIQPSEPRDSAVYFCASGLVLATGRGDEKLFFGSGTQLSVL.

V is TRBV7-9 and J is TRBJ1-2, with unresolved D. The CDR3 totals 14 residues. Germline-derived CDR1 and CDR2 are SEHNR and FQNEAQ (reference sequence). The V and J ends lost 5 bases and 4 bases respectively, with 14 bases between them. The CDR3 DNA sequence: TGTGCCAGCAGCCCGACTATGGAAGCCTATGGCTACACCTTC. Protein product: CASSPTMEAYGYTF. Full variable domain (rest looked up from reference TRBV7-9 and TRBJ1-2): DTGVSQNPRHKITKRGQNVTFRCDPISEHNRLYWYRQTLGQGPEFLTYFQNEAQLEKSRLLSDRFSAERPKGSFSTLEIQRTEQGDSAMYLCASSPTMEAYGYTFGSGTRLTVV.

About this clone: Within the sample, other DNA sequences also encode this same CDR3. The chain is built from TRBV27 and TRBJ2-7; possible D gene TRBD2, 5 bases. Germline V gene sequence: CDR1 MNHEY, CDR2 SMNVEV (reference sequence). V dropped 4 bases and J dropped 0 bases, with 7 bases sitting between them. This CDR3 region has 13 residues. CDR3 nucleotides: TGTGCCAGCAGTTCCGGACTCTCCTACGAGCAGTACTTC. Its protein product is CASSSGLSYEQYF.

This clone was recorded a few times. The CDR3 protein is CASSLTVYNSPLHF. The CDR3, as DNA: TGTGCCAGCAGTTTGACAGTCTATAATTCACCCCTCCACTTT. The rearrangement uses TRBV6-5 and TRBJ1-6; tentative D call: TRBD1 (5 bases). V shed 4 bases and J shed 3 bases, with 7 bases lying between them. The V gene's germline CDR1 is MNHEY and CDR2 SVGAGI. The length of the CDR3 is 14 residues.

The rearrangement links TRBV6-5 to TRBJ2-2; a weak D match, TRBD2 (5 bases). The CDR3 has 15 amino acids. The V end was cut by 7 bases, the J end by 3 bases, with 15 bases between. Per germline, CDR1 MNHEY and CDR2 SVGAGI. Written as DNA, the CDR3 is TGTGCCAGCATTTCGGGATCTACTTACACCGGGGAGCTGTTTTTT. It encodes CASISGSTYTGELFF.

The chain has TRBV4-3 and TRBJ1-2; 10 bases are a match to TRBD1. This CDR3 is 16 amino acids long. Germline trimming cut 0 bases from V and 8 bases from J; bases unmatched to any gene: 9. Germline CDR1 and CDR2: LGHNA and YSLEER. CDR3 nucleotide sequence: TGCGCCAGCAGCCAAGATCCGGGACAGGGGATTAGGGGCTACACCTTC. Amino acids: CASSQDPGQGIRGYTF.

This clone was detected only once. The gene calls are TRBV27 and TRBJ1-1; TRBD1 agrees at 12 bases. The CDR3 contains 15 residues. The V segment lost 6 bases and the J segment 11 bases; nucleotides outside the gene matches: 13. Per germline, CDR1 MNHEY and CDR2 SMNVEV (reference sequence). CDR3 protein: CASRPTLGTGGWAFF. The DNA of the CDR3 is TGTGCCAGCAGGCCAACGCTCGGGACAGGGGGCTGGGCTTTCTTT.

The rearrangement links TRBV15 to TRBJ2-1; D is possibly TRBD2 (6 bases). V was cut by 4 bases and J by 1 base, with 14 bases left in between. This CDR3 has 16 residues. Germline V gives CDR1 LNHNV, CDR2 YYDKDF (reference sequence). CDR3 nucleotide sequence: TGTGCCACCAGCACTTCCGGGAGACAGTCCTACAATGAGCAGTTCTTC. Its translation: CATSTSGRQSYNEQFF.

The V and J genes are TRBV13 and TRBJ1-1; D is ambiguous. The CDR3 consists of 12 residues. Germline loops: CDR1 PRHDT, CDR2 FYEKMQ (reference sequence). Trimming stripped 0 bases from V and 7 bases from J, with 6 bases between. The CDR3, as DNA: TGTGCCAGCAGCTTAGGGAGGAGTGAAGCTTTCTTT. Translating gives CASSLGRSEAFF.

The gene calls are TRBV27 and TRBJ1-4; TRBD1 matches 7 bases. Germline lookup yields CDR1 MNHEY and CDR2 SMNVEV (reference sequence). The CDR3 runs to 12 residues. J was trimmed by 12 bases and V by 6 bases; bases with no gene match: 7. The CDR3 DNA reads TGTGCCAGCAGGGCAGGGGGGCGAGAACTGTTTTTT. Its translation: CASRAGGRELFF.

The chain employs TRBV5-3 and TRBJ1-5; possible D gene TRBD1, 6 bases. TRBV5-3 qualifies as an ORF whose function is uncertain. The V and J ends lost 5 bases and 6 bases respectively, with 15 bases between them. This CDR3 contains 14 residues. The CDR3 region is CARRNYRESQPQHF. CDR3 bases: TGTGCCAGAAGGAACTACAGGGAAAGTCAGCCCCAGCATTTT.

This rearrangement joins TRBV27 to TRBJ1-1; 8 bases map to TRBD1. J was trimmed by 5 bases and V by 6 bases; bases with no gene match: 5. The germline V gene has CDR1 MNHEY and CDR2 SMNVEV (reference sequence). This CDR3 region has 13 residues. As DNA, the CDR3 is TGTGCCAGCAGCCTCGACAGGGGTACTGAAGCTTTCTTT. Encoded protein: CASSLDRGTEAFF.

V and J are TRBV19 and TRBJ2-7, with TRBD1 identical over 9 bases. In germline, CDR1 is LNHDA, CDR2 SQIVND (reference sequence). This CDR3 is 15 amino acids long. The J segment lost 5 bases and the V segment lost 5 bases, leaving 10 bases of the junction unmatched. The DNA for the CDR3 is TGTGCCAGTAGTCTTGGGACAGGGTCGACCGACGAGCAGTACTTC. This gives the protein CASSLGTGSTDEQYF.

The chain carries TRBV6-4 and TRBJ2-3; TRBD2 aligns across 7 bases. The germline V gene encodes CDR1 MRHNA and CDR2 SNTAGT. This CDR3 has 18 residues. J lost 0 bases, V lost 4 bases, and 13 bases had no gene match. CDR3 nucleotides: TGTGCCAGCAGTGTTGCCTCGTTCGGGGGGTCTAGCACAGATACGCAGTATTTT. Translated: CASSVASFGGSSTDTQYF.

V is TRBV9 and J is TRBJ1-1; the D is unclear. The CDR3 consists of 13 residues. CDR1 is SGDLS and CDR2 is YYNGEE in the germline V gene. V lost 4 bases to trimming and J lost 4 bases, with 11 bases between them. CDR3 DNA sequence: TGTGCCAGCAGCCCCGCGAGGAGCACTGAAGCTTTCTTT. This sequence encodes CASSPARSTEAFF.

The V gene is TRBV6-5, the J gene TRBJ1-2; 8 nucleotides agree with TRBD1. Looked up from germline, CDR1 is MNHEY and CDR2 is SVGAGI. J gave up 6 bases and V 2 bases, and 2 bases lay outside the gene matches. The CDR3 is 13 residues long. The CDR3 coding sequence is TGTGCCAGCAGTTACCCAGGGGGCCATGGCTACACCTTC. It codes for CASSYPGGHGYTF.

V gene TRBV19 combines with J gene TRBJ1-1; the D is unclear. The V and J ends lost 5 bases and 5 bases respectively, with 9 bases between them. The CDR3 has 12 amino acids. The germline CDR1 and CDR2 sequences are LNHDA and SQIVND (reference sequence). CDR3 residues: CASSLVRTEAFF. CDR3 sequence (DNA): TGTGCCAGTAGTTTAGTCCGGACTGAAGCTTTCTTT.